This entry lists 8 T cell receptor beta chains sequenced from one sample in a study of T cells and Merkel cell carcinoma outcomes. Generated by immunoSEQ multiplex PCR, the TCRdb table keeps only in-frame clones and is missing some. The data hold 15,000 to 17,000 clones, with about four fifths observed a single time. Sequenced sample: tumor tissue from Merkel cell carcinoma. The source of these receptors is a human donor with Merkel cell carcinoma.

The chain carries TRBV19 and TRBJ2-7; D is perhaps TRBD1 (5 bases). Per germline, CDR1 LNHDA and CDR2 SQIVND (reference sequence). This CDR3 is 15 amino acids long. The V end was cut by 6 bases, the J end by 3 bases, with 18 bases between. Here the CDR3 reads CASSPGIGAGYEQYF. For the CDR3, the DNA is TGTGCCAGTAGCCCAGGTATAGGGGCCGGCTACGAGCAGTACTTC.

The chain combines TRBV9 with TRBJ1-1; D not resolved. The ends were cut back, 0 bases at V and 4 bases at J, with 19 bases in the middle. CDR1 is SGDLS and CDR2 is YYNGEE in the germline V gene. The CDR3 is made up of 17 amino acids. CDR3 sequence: CASSVAPRADRGTEAFF. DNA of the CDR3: TGTGCCAGCAGCGTAGCCCCTCGGGCAGACCGGGGCACTGAAGCTTTCTTT. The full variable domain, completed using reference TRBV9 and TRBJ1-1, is DSGVTQTPKHLITATGQRVTLRCSPRSGDLSVYWYQQSLDQGLQFLIQYYNGEERAKGNILERFSAQQFPDLHSELNLSSLELGDSALYFCASSVAPRADRGTEAFFGQGTRLTVV.

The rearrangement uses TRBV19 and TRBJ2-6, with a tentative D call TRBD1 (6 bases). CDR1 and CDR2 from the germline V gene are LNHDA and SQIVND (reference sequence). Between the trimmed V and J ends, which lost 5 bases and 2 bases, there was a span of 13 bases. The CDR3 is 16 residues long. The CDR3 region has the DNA TGTGCCAGTAGTCTACGAAAGGGGGCTGGGGCCAACGTCCTGACTTTC. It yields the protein CASSLRKGAGANVLTF.

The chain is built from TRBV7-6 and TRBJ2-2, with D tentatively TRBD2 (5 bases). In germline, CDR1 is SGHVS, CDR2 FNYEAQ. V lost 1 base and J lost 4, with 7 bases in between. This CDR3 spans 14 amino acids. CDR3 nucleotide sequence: TGTGCCAGCAGCTTAGGGACTTCCACCGGGGAGCTGTTTTTT. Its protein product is CASSLGTSTGELFF.

Here the CDR3 DNA reads TGTGCCAGCAGCGCCGGGGGAGGGCAAGACTATGGCTACACCTTC. This codes for CASSAGGGQDYGYTF. The chain recombines TRBV9 with TRBJ1-2, with a tentative D call TRBD1 (5 bases). Germline loops: CDR1 SGDLS, CDR2 YYNGEE. The ends were cut back, 3 bases at V and 3 bases at J, with 15 bases in the middle. The CDR3 covers 15 residues.

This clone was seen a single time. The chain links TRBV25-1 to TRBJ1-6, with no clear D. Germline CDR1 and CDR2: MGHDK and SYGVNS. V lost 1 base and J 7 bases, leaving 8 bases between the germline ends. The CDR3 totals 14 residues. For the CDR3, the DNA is TGTGCCAGCAGTGAATCTGACGGGAATTCACCCCTCCACTTT. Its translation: CASSESDGNSPLHF.

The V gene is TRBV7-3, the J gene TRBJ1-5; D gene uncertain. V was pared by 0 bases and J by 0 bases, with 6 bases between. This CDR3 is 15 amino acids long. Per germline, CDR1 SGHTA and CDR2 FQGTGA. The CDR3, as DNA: TGTGCCAGCAGCTTAACTGGGGATAGCAATCAGCCCCAGCATTTT. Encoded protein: CASSLTGDSNQPQHF.

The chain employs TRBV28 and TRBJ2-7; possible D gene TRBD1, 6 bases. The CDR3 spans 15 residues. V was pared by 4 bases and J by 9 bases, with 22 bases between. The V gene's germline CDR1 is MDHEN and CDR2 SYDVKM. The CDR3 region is CASSSDRKGPGGQYF. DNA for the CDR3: TGTGCCAGCAGTTCCGACAGGAAGGGCCCTGGGGGGCAGTACTTC. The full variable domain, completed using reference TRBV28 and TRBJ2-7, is DVKVTQSSRYLVKRTGEKVFLECVQDMDHENMFWYRQDPGLGLRLIYFSYDVKMKEKGDIPEGYSVSREKKERFSLILESASTNQTSMYLCASSSDRKGPGGQYFGPGTRLTVT.